Listed below are T cell receptor beta chains from one sample, sequenced in a study of blood T cell repertoires in COVID-19. Measured with immunoSEQ multiplex PCR; TCRdb has only the in-frame clones, and not every one. This sample yields some 220,000 clones, of which 80% are seen a single time; roughly 7% belongs to the top ten. Sequencing was performed on peripheral blood. Every receptor here comes from a woman in her seventies with acute or convalescent COVID-19. The CDR3 runs from the conserved cysteine through the conserved F or W. A D gene is named only where the DNA matches it firmly. Clone size, where shown, is once, few, many, or a class for clones that have expanded.

D gene	clone size	V gene	J gene	CDR3 protein	CDR3 DNA
NA	NA	TRBV7-9	TRBJ2-7	CASSPLNEQYF	TGTGCCAGCAGCCCACTAAACGAGCAGTACTTC
NA	NA	TRBV2	TRBJ1-5	CASTGGGNQPQHF	TGTGCCAGCACCGGCGGGGGCAATCAGCCCCAGCATTTT
NA	once	TRBV30	TRBJ2-3	CAWSVGSDTQYF	TGTGCCTGGAGTGTTGGCTCGGATACGCAGTATTTT
NA	NA	TRBV20-1	TRBJ1-2	CSATDVGSRTF	TGCAGTGCTACGGATGTCGGGTCAAGAACCTTC
TRBD1	NA	TRBV10-3	TRBJ1-2	CAISEADRANGYTF	TGTGCCATCAGTGAGGCCGACAGGGCCAACGGCTACACCTTC
NA	NA	TRBV18	TRBJ1-1	CASFSDSEAFF	TGTGCCAGCTTCTCGGACAGCGAAGCTTTCTTT
NA	NA	TRBV7-8	TRBJ2-2	CASSLRGVTGELFF	TGTGCCAGCAGCTTACGCGGCGTCACCGGGGAGCTGTTTTTT
TRBD2	few	TRBV11-3	TRBJ2-3	CASSPGGLITDTQYF	TGTGCCAGCAGCCCGGGGGGGCTCATCACAGATACGCAGTATTTT
NA	NA	TRBV3-1/TRBV3-2	TRBJ1-1	CASSPIAPRRNTEAFF	TGTGCCAGCAGCCCAATAGCTCCGCGGAGGAACACTGAAGCTTTCTTT
NA	NA	TRBV2	TRBJ2-5	CASSLGGEETQYF	TGTGCCAGCTCTTTGGGGGGTGAAGAGACCCAGTACTTC
TRBD1	NA	TRBV6-5	TRBJ2-1	CASSYERQGRNEQFF	TGTGCCAGCAGTTACGAGCGACAGGGGAGGAATGAGCAGTTCTTC
NA	NA	TRBV21-1	TRBJ2-7	CASSRRNRDREAEQYF	TGTGCCAGCAGCAGGAGAAACCGGGACAGGGAAGCCGAGCAGTACTTC
NA	few	TRBV29-1	TRBJ1-2	CSVAGRVESYGYTF	TGCAGCGTTGCGGGCAGGGTCGAATCCTATGGCTACACCTTC
NA	NA	TRBV6-5	TRBJ2-5	CASSQPQAGGETQYF	TGTGCCAGCAGTCAACCACAAGCGGGTGGGGAGACCCAGTACTTC
TRBD1	NA	TRBV7-2	TRBJ2-7	CASSLDHRGVNEQYF	TGTGCCAGCAGCTTAGATCACAGGGGAGTTAACGAGCAGTACTTC
TRBD1	NA	TRBV5-4	TRBJ1-4	CASSQDRSTNEKLFF	TGTGCCAGCAGCCAGGACAGGTCAACTAATGAAAAACTGTTTTTT
NA	few	TRBV29-1	TRBJ2-7	CSVEGGGQDPYEQYF	TGCAGCGTTGAGGGGGGGGGACAGGACCCCTACGAGCAGTACTTC
TRBD2	NA	TRBV7-9	TRBJ2-1	CASSGRGGNSYNEQFF	TGTGCCAGCAGCGGCCGCGGGGGGAACTCCTACAATGAGCAGTTCTTC
TRBD1	few	TRBV27	TRBJ1-2	CASSLTGGDGYTF	TGTGCCAGCAGTTTAACAGGGGGCGATGGCTACACCTTC
TRBD1	NA	TRBV30	TRBJ1-1	CAWSALRTGGKAFF	TGTGCCTGGAGTGCCCTACGGACAGGGGGCAAAGCTTTCTTT
TRBD1	NA	TRBV24-1	TRBJ2-3	CATSDDRGDRTDTQYF	TGTGCCACCAGTGATGACAGGGGAGACCGCACAGATACGCAGTATTTT
TRBD1	once	TRBV27	TRBJ1-1	CASRMTGSGEAFF	TGTGCCAGCAGAATGACAGGGTCCGGTGAAGCTTTCTTT
TRBD1	NA	TRBV5-4	TRBJ1-6	CASSSLRQGLDSPLHF	TGTGCCAGCAGCTCACTTCGACAGGGGTTGGATTCACCCCTCCACTTT
NA	once	TRBV14	TRBJ2-1	CASSLSGGPGNEQFF	TGTGCCAGCAGCCTTTCGGGGGGCCCAGGCAATGAGCAGTTCTTC
NA	NA	TRBV9	TRBJ2-2	CASSALAGGELFF	TGTGCCAGCAGCGCTCTGGCTGGCGGGGAGCTGTTTTTT
NA	NA	TRBV7-6	TRBJ2-5	CASSPTGETQYF	TGTGCCAGCAGCCCTACGGGAGAGACCCAGTACTTC
TRBD2	NA	TRBV9	TRBJ2-2	CASSSVPGDSGFANTGELFF	TGTGCCAGCAGCTCGGTGCCCGGTGATAGCGGGTTCGCGAACACCGGGGAGCTGTTTTTT
NA	NA	TRBV27	TRBJ1-6	CASSLRQIPKGSPLHF	TGTGCCAGCAGTTTAAGACAGATACCTAAAGGATCACCCCTCCACTTT
NA	NA	TRBV20-1	TRBJ1-1	CSASQLGQNTEAFF	TGCAGTGCTAGTCAACTGGGGCAGAACACTGAAGCTTTCTTT
TRBD1	NA	TRBV24-1	TRBJ2-2	CATSERTGGSGELFF	TGTGCCACCAGTGAAAGGACAGGGGGTAGCGGGGAGCTGTTTTTT
TRBD1	few	TRBV19	TRBJ2-7	CASSIDHRGPYEQYF	TGTGCCAGTAGTATAGATCACAGGGGGCCCTACGAGCAGTACTTC
TRBD1	NA	TRBV5-1	TRBJ1-6	CASSSGQRNSPLHF	TGCGCCAGCAGCTCGGGACAGCGAAATTCACCCCTCCACTTT
TRBD1	NA	TRBV30	TRBJ2-5	CAWDRQGGETQYF	TGTGCCTGGGATCGACAGGGGGGAGAGACCCAGTACTTC
NA	NA	TRBV14	TRBJ2-3	CASSQVLGSTQYF	TGTGCCAGCAGCCAAGTCCTGGGGAGTACGCAGTATTTT
TRBD2	NA	TRBV5-1	TRBJ2-1	CASRYFSGGSLNEQFF	TGCGCCAGCAGGTACTTTAGCGGGGGGTCCCTCAATGAGCAGTTCTTC
NA	NA	TRBV5-6	TRBJ2-5	CASRGQQETQYF	TGTGCCAGCAGAGGACAGCAAGAGACCCAGTACTTC
NA	NA	TRBV7-9	TRBJ2-3	CASSLAFGRGGTDTQYF	TGTGCCAGCAGCTTAGCGTTTGGGCGGGGAGGCACAGATACGCAGTATTTT
NA	NA	TRBV7-2	TRBJ1-3	CASSPQGTGNTIYF	TGTGCCAGCAGCCCGCAGGGAACTGGAAACACCATATATTTT
NA	NA	TRBV5-1	TRBJ2-2	CASSLSTKNTGELFF	TGCGCCAGCAGCTTGTCAACTAAGAACACCGGGGAGCTGTTTTTT
TRBD2	NA	TRBV7-2	TRBJ2-5	CASSLGGGRETQYF	TGTGCCAGCAGCTTAGGCGGGGGACGTGAGACCCAGTACTTC
TRBD2	once	TRBV5-5	TRBJ2-1	CASSRGRGPHNEQFF	TGTGCCAGCAGCCGTGGGAGGGGACCCCACAATGAGCAGTTCTTC